The 2 T cell receptor beta chains below come from one sample, sequenced in a study of OX40 agonist ivuxolimab in advanced cancers. Data came from immunoSEQ multiplex PCR; TCRdb stores just in-frame clones and leaves some out. The sample contains around 61,000 clones, approximately 80% of which appear only once. The starting material was CD4+ or CD8+ T cells sorted from blood, obtained in a trial of the OX40 agonist ivuxolimab. The receptors come from an adult with an advanced solid tumor such as melanoma, head and neck, liver or kidney cancer.

This clone showed up many times. The gene calls are TRBV11-3 and TRBJ2-5; TRBD2 matches 11 bases. CDR1 is SGHNT, CDR2 YENEEA, per germline. This CDR3 contains 14 residues. With V trimmed by 4 bases and J by 5 bases, 3 bases remained unmatched. The DNA of the CDR3 is TGTGCCAGCAGCTCGACTAGCGGGATTGAGACCCAGTACTTC. The encoded protein is CASSSTSGIETQYF.

The genes are TRBV30 and TRBJ1-2, with D possibly being TRBD1 (5 bases). Trimming removed 0 bases at V and 7 bases at J, with 18 bases between. The germline gives CDR1 GTSNPN, CDR2 SVGIG (reference sequence). The CDR3 runs to 15 residues. The CDR3 is CAWSVRGGAALGYTF. The CDR3 DNA sequence: TGTGCCTGGAGTGTACGCGGGGGTGCGGCTCTTGGCTACACCTTC.